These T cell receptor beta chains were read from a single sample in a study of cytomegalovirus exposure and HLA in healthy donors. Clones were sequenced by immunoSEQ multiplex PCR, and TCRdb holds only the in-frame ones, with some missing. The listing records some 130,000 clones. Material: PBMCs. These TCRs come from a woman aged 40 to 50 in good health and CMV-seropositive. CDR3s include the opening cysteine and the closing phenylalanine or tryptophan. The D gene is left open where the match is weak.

CASSSGTSGSADEQYF	TGTGCCAGCAGCTCCGGGACTAGCGGGAGCGCAGACGAGCAGTACTTC	TRBD2	TRBJ2-7	TRBV5-4
CASSSIPGTGGASYGYTF	TGCGCCAGCAGCAGTATTCCCGGGACAGGGGGCGCTTCCTATGGCTACACCTTC	TRBD1	TRBJ1-2	TRBV5-1
CASSYTSGSYEQYF	TGTGCCAGCAGTTACACTAGCGGGAGCTACGAGCAGTACTTC	TRBD2	TRBJ2-7	TRBV27
CATSRRVGTPSEQYF	TGTGCCACCAGCAGGAGAGTGGGGACACCGAGCGAACAGTACTTC	-	TRBJ2-7	TRBV15
CASSSISVSSYNEQFF	TGTGCCAGCAGCTCTATCAGCGTAAGCTCCTACAATGAGCAGTTCTTC	-	TRBJ2-1	TRBV11-2
CASSFPTEWGMNTEAFF	TGTGCCAGCAGCTTTCCGACAGAATGGGGAATGAACACTGAAGCTTTCTTT	-	TRBJ1-1	TRBV5-4
CASSAYRGSNQPQHF	TGTGCCAGTAGTGCCTACAGGGGGAGCAATCAGCCCCAGCATTTT	TRBD1	TRBJ1-5	TRBV19
CASSYGGTGGLETQYF	TGTGCCAGCAGTTACGGAGGGACAGGCGGGTTAGAGACCCAGTACTTC	TRBD1	TRBJ2-5	TRBV6-5
CASRGAFADTQYF	TGTGCCAGCAGGGGGGCGTTCGCAGATACGCAGTATTTT	-	TRBJ2-3	TRBV11-2
CSAVGLAVDTQYF	TGCAGCGCTGTGGGACTAGCCGTCGATACGCAGTATTTT	TRBD2	TRBJ2-3	TRBV29-1
CASSSGLTGDGETQYF	TGTGCCAGCAGCTCAGGGCTGACAGGGGACGGAGAGACCCAGTACTTC	TRBD1	TRBJ2-5	TRBV7-2
CASGSTVESGYTF	TGTGCCAGCGGCTCGACAGTGGAAAGCGGCTACACCTTC	-	TRBJ1-2	TRBV7-3
CASRNRGINYGYTF	TGCGCCAGCAGGAACAGGGGAATAAACTATGGCTACACCTTC	TRBD1	TRBJ1-2	TRBV10-2
CASSPSTGGNQPQHF	TGTGCCAGCAGCCCCTCGACAGGGGGCAATCAGCCCCAGCATTTT	TRBD1	TRBJ1-5	TRBV7-9
CASSILPVLVGETQYF	TGTGCCAGTAGTATCTTACCGGTCCTAGTAGGAGAGACCCAGTACTTC	-	TRBJ2-5	TRBV19
CASSFRTGWNEQFF	TGTGCCAGCAGCTTTCGGACAGGGTGGAATGAGCAGTTCTTC	TRBD1	TRBJ2-1	TRBV7-2
CASSEYADNEQFF	TGTGCCAGCAGTGAATATGCGGACAATGAGCAGTTCTTC	-	TRBJ2-1	TRBV25-1
CSDRGGEQFF	TGCAGTGACAGGGGCGGTGAGCAGTTCTTC	TRBD1	TRBJ2-1	TRBV20-1
CSVGTDTQYF	TGCAGCGTCGGCACAGATACGCAGTATTTT	-	TRBJ2-3	TRBV29-1
CASSIQMNTEAFF	TGTGCCAGTAGTATTCAGATGAACACTGAAGCTTTCTTT	-	TRBJ1-1	TRBV19
CASSPLDRGTEAFF	TGTGCCAGCAGCCCCTTGGACAGGGGCACTGAAGCTTTCTTT	TRBD1	TRBJ1-1	TRBV11-2
CSVDQAGSYEQYF	TGCAGCGTAGACCAGGCTGGATCCTACGAGCAGTACTTC	-	TRBJ2-7	TRBV29-1
CASRPPGYGEQYF	TGTGCCAGCAGACCTCCAGGGTATGGCGAGCAGTACTTC	-	TRBJ2-7	TRBV27
CASSPGTGVSHEQFF	TGTGCCAGTAGTCCTGGGACAGGGGTATCCCATGAGCAGTTCTTC	TRBD1	TRBJ2-1	TRBV19
CASSSDRDQKQYF	TGTGCCAGCAGCTCGGACAGGGATCAAAAGCAGTACTTC	TRBD1	TRBJ2-7	TRBV7-2
CASSSTGGYQETQYF	TGTGCCAGCAGCTCAACAGGGGGGTACCAAGAGACCCAGTACTTC	TRBD1	TRBJ2-5	TRBV7-9
CASSLSAVWDEQYF	TGTGCCAGCAGCTTATCGGCGGTCTGGGACGAGCAGTACTTC	-	TRBJ2-7	TRBV11-1
CASSSSRGSDTQYF	TGTGCCAGCAGTTCGTCCCGAGGCTCAGATACGCAGTATTTT	-	TRBJ2-3	TRBV28
CAWSSWVAGGPYEQYF	TGTGCCTGGAGTAGCTGGGTAGCGGGAGGGCCCTACGAGCAGTACTTC	TRBD2	TRBJ2-7	TRBV30
CSVAVGGTIYF	TGCAGCGTGGCTGTGGGGGGCACCATATATTTT	-	TRBJ1-3	TRBV29-1
CASSLRGRREETQYF	TGTGCCAGCAGCTTACGAGGGAGGCGCGAAGAGACCCAGTACTTC	-	TRBJ2-5	TRBV7-3
CSGWESYNEQFF	TGCAGCGGCTGGGAGTCCTACAATGAGCAGTTCTTC	-	TRBJ2-1	TRBV29-1
CASSGQFPSVDVNTGELFF	TGTGCCAGCAGCGGGCAGTTTCCTAGCGTAGACGTAAACACCGGGGAGCTGTTTTTT	-	TRBJ2-2	TRBV9
CASSLDSVTYEQYF	TGTGCCAGCAGCTTAGACAGCGTTACCTACGAGCAGTACTTC	-	TRBJ2-7	TRBV5-4
CASSNQGNTEAFF	TGTGCCAGCTCAAACCAGGGGAACACTGAAGCTTTCTTT	-	TRBJ1-1	TRBV21-1
CASSYAAGDSYEQYF	TGTGCCAGCAGTTACGCAGCGGGGGACTCCTACGAGCAGTACTTC	TRBD2	TRBJ2-7	TRBV6-6